The T cell receptor beta chain under discussion was sequenced for a study of T cell changes during pregnancy in multiple sclerosis. Germline-derived CDR1 and CDR2 are MNHNY and SVGAGI (reference sequence). The V gene end was trimmed by 2 bases and the J gene end by 4 bases; junction bases not matched to a gene: 7. This CDR3 is built from 15 residues. TCRdb keeps only in-frame clones here, not all; method: immunoSEQ multiplex PCR. The sample lists roughly 39,000 clones; 91% were seen once. The sequence derives from a female donor with multiple sclerosis, enrolled in a pregnancy study. This chain uses TRBV6-6 with TRBJ2-7, with TRBD2 identical over 8 bases. Here the sequenced sample was CD8+ T cells from peripheral blood mononuclear cells, taken after pregnancy. CDR3 loop: CASSYTRGGEYEQYF. The CDR3 DNA sequence: TGTGCCAGCAGTTACACTCGGGGGGGCGAGTACGAGCAGTACTTC.